These 30 T cell receptor beta chains originate from one sample sequenced in a study of blood T cell repertoires in COVID-19. Method: immunoSEQ multiplex PCR; TCRdb's copy keeps in-frame clones and lacks some. The sample lists fewer than 300,000 clones; about 83% were seen once. Sequenced input: peripheral blood. These receptors were obtained from a woman aged 50 to 60 who had recovered from COVID-19.

The chain couples TRBV2 to TRBJ1-2; no firm D call. The CDR3 is 13 residues long. The germline CDR1 and CDR2 sequences are SNHLY and FYNNEI. V lost 5 bases to trimming and J lost 2 bases, with 9 bases between them. CDR3 in DNA: TGTGCCAGCAGTAGGGAGTCCAACTATGGCTACACCTTC. It codes for CASSRESNYGYTF.

This clone was picked up one time. The gene calls are TRBV7-8 and TRBJ1-5, with a tentative D call TRBD1 (6 bases). Trimming pared 5 bases from V and 0 bases from J, leaving 17 bases between. CDR3 length equals 17 residues. CDR1 and CDR2 (germline): SGHVS, FQNEAQ. The CDR3 spells CASSLRGQGNSNQPQHF. DNA for the CDR3: TGTGCCAGCAGCCTCCGAGGGCAGGGGAATAGCAATCAGCCCCAGCATTTT.

The chain combines TRBV7-6 with TRBJ2-1, with 9 nucleotides matching TRBD1. The CDR3 covers 14 residues. V lost 9 bases, J lost 7 bases, and 10 bases stayed unmatched. From germline, CDR1 is SGHVS and CDR2 FNYEAQ. CDR3 nucleotide sequence: TGTGCCAGTGGGACAGGGATAGTCGCGAATGAGCAGTTCTTC. It translates to CASGTGIVANEQFF.

CDR3 protein: CASSLIGGEQFF. CDR3 nucleotides: TGTGCCAGCAGTTTAATAGGGGGTGAGCAGTTCTTC. This sequence joins TRBV27 and TRBJ2-1; weak D call: TRBD1 (6 bases). V was clipped by 2 bases and J by 9 bases, with 8 bases between them. Germline assignment: CDR1 MNHEY and CDR2 SMNVEV (reference sequence). This CDR3 has 12 amino acids.

This clone has a single count. V is TRBV5-6 and J is TRBJ2-2; no firm D call. Trimming left V 0 bases short and J 7 bases short, with 4 bases between. CDR3 size: 12 residues. Germline V gene lookup returns CDR1 SGHDT and CDR2 YYEEEE. Here the CDR3 reads CASSLASGELFF. The CDR3 DNA follows: TGTGCCAGCAGCTTGGCCAGCGGGGAGCTGTTTTTT.

The chain combines TRBV7-3 with TRBJ2-3; TRBD2 aligns across 7 bases. The V gene's germline CDR1 is SGHTA and CDR2 FQGTGA. The CDR3 totals 17 residues. The junction had 6 bases not matched to a gene; V was cut back by 0 bases and J by 0 bases. DNA for the CDR3: TGTGCCAGCAGCTTAACAAGGGGCGGGAGCAGCACAGATACGCAGTATTTT. This sequence encodes CASSLTRGGSSTDTQYF.

The chain uses TRBV5-6 and TRBJ1-4; a possible D gene is TRBD1 (6 bases). Germline CDR1 and CDR2: SGHDT and YYEEEE. The CDR3 is 13 amino acids. V lost 1 base and J 8 bases, leaving 9 bases between the germline ends. The CDR3, as DNA: TGTGCCAGCAGCTTGAAGGGGGACGAAAAACTGTTTTTT. Its protein product is CASSLKGDEKLFF. Drawing the rest from reference TRBV5-6 and TRBJ1-4, the complete variable domain is DAGVTQSPTHLIKTRGQQVTLRCSPKSGHDTVSWYQQALGQGPQFIFQYYEEEERQRGNFPDRFSGHQFPNYSSELNVNALLLGDSALYLCASSLKGDEKLFFGSGTQLSVL.

This clone came up a few times. V and J are TRBV4-1 and TRBJ2-7, with 7 positions matching TRBD1. Trimming removed 4 bases from V and 0 bases from J; junction bases left unmatched: 15. The germline gives CDR1 MGHRA, CDR2 YSYEKL. The CDR3 has 18 amino acids. CDR3 region: CASSPRTTGFTSSYEQYF. The CDR3 DNA reads as TGCGCCAGCAGCCCAAGAACGACAGGGTTCACTAGCTCCTACGAGCAGTACTTC.

This clone was counted between two and nine times. V and J are TRBV28 and TRBJ2-7; a possible D gene is TRBD1 (6 bases). This CDR3 has 15 residues. Germline CDR1 and CDR2: MDHEN and SYDVKM. V gave up 5 bases and J gave up 1 base, with 15 bases separating them. CDR3 loop: CASSPPGESSYEQYF. CDR3 sequence (DNA): TGTGCCAGCAGTCCCCCAGGGGAGTCTTCCTACGAGCAGTACTTC.

The chain employs TRBV5-6 and TRBJ2-7, with TRBD1 as a possible D gene (6 bases). The CDR3 is 16 amino acids. The V and J ends lost 0 bases and 0 bases respectively, with 13 bases between them. Germline V gene lookup returns CDR1 SGHDT and CDR2 YYEEEE. CDR3 in amino acids: CASSLGQVRLSYEQYF. The CDR3 DNA follows: TGTGCCAGCAGCTTGGGACAGGTGCGCCTCTCCTACGAGCAGTACTTC.

CDR3 amino acids: CASSTEGATNEKLFF. The DNA for the CDR3 is TGTGCCAGCAGCACTGAGGGGGCGACTAATGAAAAACTGTTTTTT. The chain couples TRBV13 to TRBJ1-4; 7 positions match TRBD1. Germline V gene data show CDR1 as PRHDT and CDR2 as FYEKMQ (reference sequence). This CDR3 region has 15 residues. V lost 5 bases and J lost 2; bases outside the gene matches: 5.

This clone occurred once. The CDR3 nucleotides read TGCGCCAGCAGCCAAGGGGAATGGGAGGGTCGGACCGGGGAGCTGTTTTTT. This encodes CASSQGEWEGRTGELFF. The chain employs TRBV4-3 and TRBJ2-2, with 7 bases identical to TRBD2. The V segment lost 1 base and the J segment 5 bases; nucleotides outside the gene matches: 10. The germline CDR1 and CDR2 sequences are LGHNA and YSLEER. The CDR3 totals 17 residues.

This sequence joins TRBV6-4 and TRBJ1-5, with D possibly matching TRBD1 (5 bases). Germline CDR1 is MRHNA and CDR2 is SNTAGT. V lost 0 bases and J 0 bases, leaving 21 bases between the germline ends. This CDR3 contains 20 residues. CDR3 protein: CASSDSTRQYSDRSNQPQHF. The CDR3 nucleotides are TGTGCCAGCAGTGACTCGACCAGACAGTACAGCGACCGTAGCAATCAGCCCCAGCATTTT.

The chain links TRBV28 to TRBJ1-4, with 7 bases matching TRBD1. Trimming took 7 bases from V and 7 from J; bases not matched to a gene: 12. This CDR3 comprises 15 residues. The germline V gene has CDR1 MDHEN and CDR2 SYDVKM. Here the CDR3 DNA reads TGTGCCAGCACCCTAGCTGGGCAGGGGGGTGAAAAACTGTTTTTT. Translated: CASTLAGQGGEKLFF.

V usage is TRBV6-5 and J usage is TRBJ1-2, with 7 bases that match TRBD1. Germline lookup yields CDR1 MNHEY and CDR2 SVGAGI. Trimming removed 3 bases from V and 6 bases from J; junction bases left unmatched: 7. This CDR3 region has 14 residues. The CDR3 DNA reads as TGTGCCAGCAGTTATGCCGGGACAGTCGATGGCTACACCTTC. Its translation is CASSYAGTVDGYTF.

The chain uses TRBV14 and TRBJ2-5, with D possibly being TRBD1 (5 bases). V was pared by 3 bases and J by 3 bases, with 17 bases between. Per the germline V gene, CDR1 is SGHDN and CDR2 is FVKESK. This CDR3 has 16 residues. CDR3 amino acids: CASSQEVGQGEETQYF. The CDR3, as DNA: TGTGCCAGCAGCCAGGAAGTGGGGCAGGGCGAAGAGACCCAGTACTTC.

This clone was found a few times. V gene TRBV16 combines with J gene TRBJ1-6; D might be TRBD1 (5 bases). The germline V gene has CDR1 KGHSY and CDR2 FQNENV. V was pared by 8 bases and J by 8 bases, with 13 bases between. The CDR3 spans 13 residues. CDR3 sequence: CASRGGSYSPLHF. CDR3 DNA: TGTGCCAGCCGGGGGGGATCATATTCACCCCTCCACTTT. Variable domain in full (rest from reference TRBV16 and TRBJ1-6): GEEVAQTPKHLVRGEGQKAKLYCAPIKGHSYVFWYQQVLKNEFKFLISFQNENVFDETGMPKERFSAKCLPNSPCSLEIQATKLEDSAVYFCASRGGSYSPLHFGNGTRLTVT.

V and J are TRBV27 and TRBJ2-2; 8 bases align to TRBD1. The trim removed 0 bases at V and 4 bases at J, leaving 4 bases unmatched. Germline CDR1 reads MNHEY; CDR2 reads SMNVEV (reference sequence). CDR3 length: 16 amino acids. The CDR3 loop is CASSLSRTGSTGELFF. The CDR3 region has the DNA TGTGCCAGCAGTTTATCGCGGACAGGGAGCACCGGGGAGCTGTTTTTT.

With respect to this clone: The same CDR3 arises from other DNA sequences in this sample as well. The chain recombines TRBV2 with TRBJ2-7, with D unresolved. Germline V gives CDR1 SNHLY, CDR2 FYNNEI. The CDR3 spans 11 residues. V lost 5 bases and J 3 bases, leaving 5 bases between the germline ends. CDR3: CASSLSYEQYF. The DNA of the CDR3 is TGTGCCAGCAGTCTCAGCTACGAGCAGTACTTC.

V and J are TRBV7-2 and TRBJ2-7, with 9 nucleotides matching TRBD2. CDR3 length: 15 amino acids. From germline, CDR1 is SGHTA and CDR2 FQGNSA. V shed 3 bases and J 4 bases; nucleotides not matched to a gene: 7. The CDR3 bases are TGTGCCAGCAGCTTTGAACGCGGGAGGGGGTACGAGCAGTACTTC. This gives the protein CASSFERGRGYEQYF.

This rearrangement joins TRBV7-6 to TRBJ2-1; TRBD2 aligns across 10 bases. CDR3 length: 18 residues. Germline V lookup: CDR1 SGHVS, CDR2 FNYEAQ. V trimming: 8 bases; J trimming: 8 bases; junction bases outside the gene matches: 21. Here the CDR3 reads CASVIWTSGPMAQDEQFF. Written as DNA, the CDR3 is TGTGCCAGCGTAATTTGGACTAGCGGCCCTATGGCCCAAGATGAGCAGTTCTTC.

This chain joins TRBV9 and TRBJ2-5; the match to TRBD2 covers 8 bases. Trimming cost V 4 bases and J 4 bases; bases outside gene matches: 9. CDR1 is SGDLS, CDR2 YYNGEE, per germline. The CDR3 has 15 amino acids. Here the CDR3 DNA reads TGTGCCAGCAGCCCTCCTCGGGGGGGCGGAGAGACCCAGTACTTC. It is translated as CASSPPRGGGETQYF. The variable domain in full, completed from reference TRBV9 and TRBJ2-5, reads DSGVTQTPKHLITATGQRVTLRCSPRSGDLSVYWYQQSLDQGLQFLIQYYNGEERAKGNILERFSAQQFPDLHSELNLSSLELGDSALYFCASSPPRGGGETQYFGPGTRLLVL.

The V and J genes are TRBV3-1 (or the pseudogene TRBV3-2) and TRBJ1-2; 8 positions agree with TRBD1. After removal of 4 bases from V and 3 bases from J, the junction contained 4 bases not matched to a gene. Per germline, CDR1 LGHDT and CDR2 YNNKEL (reference sequence). This CDR3 is built from 14 residues. In nucleotides, the CDR3 is TGTGCCAGCAGCCGGACAGGGAGGGACTATGGCTACACCTTC. It encodes CASSRTGRDYGYTF.

This chain joins TRBV28 and TRBJ2-1; TRBD1 matches at 7 bases. The germline CDR1 and CDR2 sequences are MDHEN and SYDVKM. Trimming cost V 6 bases and J 12 bases; bases outside gene matches: 14. The length of the CDR3 is 14 residues. CDR3 in DNA: TGTGCCAGCAGGATCGGGACAGTCCCCAGTGGGCAGTTCTTC. This gives the protein CASRIGTVPSGQFF.

This clone was observed a single time. The CDR3 bases are TGTGCCAGCAGTATACAGGGTGGCACTGAAGCTTTCTTT. Translating gives CASSIQGGTEAFF. V is TRBV6-5 and J is TRBJ1-1; D may be TRBD1 (6 bases). The germline CDR1 and CDR2 sequences are MNHEY and SVGAGI. The CDR3 is 13 amino acids. The germline V and J ends were trimmed by 5 bases and 4 bases, with 11 bases remaining between them.

The chain carries TRBV14 and TRBJ2-2, with unresolved D. Germline V lookup: CDR1 SGHDN, CDR2 FVKESK. With 4 bases removed from V and 1 base from J, the gap between germline ends came to 10 bases. The CDR3 runs 15 residues. This CDR3 reads CASSPLRQNTGELFF. The CDR3 DNA is TGTGCCAGCAGCCCCTTGAGGCAGAACACCGGGGAGCTGTTTTTT. The variable domain in full, with the rest retrieved from reference TRBV14 and TRBJ2-2, is EAGVTQFPSHSVIEKGQTVTLRCDPISGHDNLYWYRRVMGKEIKFLLHFVKESKQDESGMPNNRFLAERTGGTYSTLKVQPAELEDSGVYFCASSPLRQNTGELFFGEGSRLTVL.

The chain carries TRBV4-1 and TRBJ2-5; weak D call: TRBD2 (6 bases). The germline V gene encodes CDR1 MGHRA and CDR2 YSYEKL. V lost 1 base, J lost 3 bases, and 9 bases lay in between. This CDR3 has 14 residues. CDR3 bases: TGCGCCAGCAGCCAAGGCTCTAGCGAAGAGACCCAGTACTTC. This encodes CASSQGSSEETQYF.

This clone was seen a single time. This chain connects TRBV27 to TRBJ2-7, with 8 positions matching TRBD2. CDR3 length equals 17 residues. V shed 0 bases and J 2 bases; nucleotides not matched to a gene: 9. Germline values: CDR1 MNHEY, CDR2 SMNVEV (reference sequence). This CDR3 is CASSLSRGLAGPYEQYF. The CDR3 nucleotides are TGTGCCAGCAGTTTATCGCGTGGGCTAGCGGGCCCCTACGAGCAGTACTTC.

This chain joins TRBV28 and TRBJ1-5, with TRBD1 identical over 10 bases. Germline values: CDR1 MDHEN, CDR2 SYDVKM. V trimming: 5 bases; J trimming: 6 bases; junction bases outside the gene matches: 19. The CDR3 has 19 residues. In DNA, the CDR3 is TGTGCCAGCAGTCCCCTCGGGACAGGGGTCTTATGGTTTGGTCAGCCCCAGCATTTT. It yields the protein CASSPLGTGVLWFGQPQHF.

The V gene is TRBV7-9, the J gene TRBJ1-2; D call uncertain. V dropped 2 bases and J dropped 8 bases, with 6 bases sitting between them. CDR3 length equals 11 residues. Germline CDR1 is SEHNR and CDR2 is FQNEAQ (reference sequence). In DNA, the CDR3 is TGTGCCAGCAGCTTACGGGTGGGCTACACCTTC. It yields the protein CASSLRVGYTF.